The rows below give T cell receptor beta chains drawn from one sample of a study of metastatic and nonmetastatic thyroid tumors. TCRdb re-analyzed the PCR reads through MiXCR. Of some 33,000 clones listed, over 14% were seen once; the top ten hold approximately 18%. What was sequenced was blood. The source is a male donor with papillary thyroid cancer or a benign thyroid nodule (not recorded which). Some clones in this sample may be carry-over from other donors' samples. CDR3s include the opening cysteine and the closing phenylalanine or tryptophan.

j_call | cdr3_length | v_call | cdr3_aa
TRBJ1-2 | 16 | TRBV20-1 | CSARDNTVGASYGYTF
TRBJ2-7 | 11 | TRBV6-1 | CASRQGYEQYF
TRBJ2-1 | 14 | TRBV19 | CASRRQLGSNEQFF
TRBJ2-3 | 15 | TRBV6-5 | CASSSGIRSTYTQYF
TRBJ2-3 | 16 | TRBV30 | CAWSVRGKGNSDTQYF
TRBJ2-7 | 16 | TRBV6-1 | CASSPGGAVGSYEQYF
TRBJ2-3 | 14 | TRBV24-1 | CATSFGGPSDTQYF
TRBJ2-7 | 15 | TRBV12-3/TRBV12-4 | CASSPPPTGLGEQYF
TRBJ1-2 | 15 | TRBV30 | CALDRRQGQNYGYTF
TRBJ2-3 | 17 | TRBV11-1 | CASSPSPDRIYTDTQYF
TRBJ1-2 | 14 | TRBV7-6 | CASSLGRAFYGYTF
TRBJ1-1 | 14 | TRBV6-2/TRBV6-3 | CASIRQGETTEAFF
TRBJ2-7 | 12 | TRBV6-1 | CAIDRVYGGQYF
TRBJ2-7 | 15 | TRBV7-2 | CASRVGQGGSYEQYF
TRBJ2-6 | 16 | TRBV2 | CASSLQGAAGANVLTF
TRBJ2-2 | 16 | TRBV7-8 | CASNEKQVPNTGELFF
TRBJ2-1 | 16 | TRBV13 | CASSPQLGVLHNEQFF
TRBJ2-7 | 16 | TRBV28 | CASSPDRQGSGDEQYF
TRBJ2-7 | 15 | TRBV18 | CASSPPGLRSSEQYF
TRBJ2-3 | 15 | TRBV28 | CASSFGQAHTDTQYF
TRBJ1-1 | 14 | TRBV28 | CASNRGCSNTEAFF
TRBJ2-1 | 17 | TRBV4-1 | CASSRTLETSGREGKFF
TRBJ2-7 | 14 | TRBV19 | CASSKGQGASEQYF
TRBJ1-1 | 13 | TRBV11-2 | CASSLLRGSEAFF